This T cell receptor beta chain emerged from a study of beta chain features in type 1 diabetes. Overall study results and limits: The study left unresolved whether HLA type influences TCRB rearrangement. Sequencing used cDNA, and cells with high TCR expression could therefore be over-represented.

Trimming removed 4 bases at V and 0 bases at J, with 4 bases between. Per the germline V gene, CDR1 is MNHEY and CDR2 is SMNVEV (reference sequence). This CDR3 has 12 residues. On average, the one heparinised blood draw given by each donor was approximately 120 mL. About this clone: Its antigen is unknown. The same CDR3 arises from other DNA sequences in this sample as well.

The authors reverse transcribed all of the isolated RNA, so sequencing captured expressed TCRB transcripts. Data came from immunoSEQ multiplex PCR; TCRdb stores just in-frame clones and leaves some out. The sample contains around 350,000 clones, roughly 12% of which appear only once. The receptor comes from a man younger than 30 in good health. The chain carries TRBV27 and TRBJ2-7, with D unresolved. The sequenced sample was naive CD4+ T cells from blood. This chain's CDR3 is CASSSSSYEQYF. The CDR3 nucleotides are TGTGCCAGCAGTTCCAGCTCCTACGAGCAGTACTTC.